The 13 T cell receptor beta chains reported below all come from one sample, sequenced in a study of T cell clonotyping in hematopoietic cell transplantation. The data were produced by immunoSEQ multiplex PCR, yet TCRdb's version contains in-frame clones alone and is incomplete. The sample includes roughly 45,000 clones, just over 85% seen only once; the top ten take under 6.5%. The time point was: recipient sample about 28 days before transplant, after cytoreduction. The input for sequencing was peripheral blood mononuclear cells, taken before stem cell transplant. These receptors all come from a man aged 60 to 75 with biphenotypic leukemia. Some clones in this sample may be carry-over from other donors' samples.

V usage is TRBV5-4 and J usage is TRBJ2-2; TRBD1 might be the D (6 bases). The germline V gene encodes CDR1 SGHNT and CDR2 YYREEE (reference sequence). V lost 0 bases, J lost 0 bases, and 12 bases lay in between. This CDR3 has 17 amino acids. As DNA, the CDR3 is TGTGCCAGCAGCTTGGACGGGACACCTACGAACACCGGGGAGCTGTTTTTT. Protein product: CASSLDGTPTNTGELFF.

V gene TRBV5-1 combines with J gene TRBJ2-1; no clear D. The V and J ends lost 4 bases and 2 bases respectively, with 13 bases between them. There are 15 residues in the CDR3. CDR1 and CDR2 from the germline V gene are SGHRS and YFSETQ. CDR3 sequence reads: CASSPGPSAYNEQFF. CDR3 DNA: TGCGCCAGCAGCCCCGGGCCCAGCGCCTACAATGAGCAGTTCTTC. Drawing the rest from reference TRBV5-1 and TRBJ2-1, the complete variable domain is KAGVTQTPRYLIKTRGQQVTLSCSPISGHRSVSWYQQTPGQGLQFLFEYFSETQRNKGNFPGRFSGRQFSNSRSEMNVSTLELGDSALYLCASSPGPSAYNEQFFGPGTRLTVL.

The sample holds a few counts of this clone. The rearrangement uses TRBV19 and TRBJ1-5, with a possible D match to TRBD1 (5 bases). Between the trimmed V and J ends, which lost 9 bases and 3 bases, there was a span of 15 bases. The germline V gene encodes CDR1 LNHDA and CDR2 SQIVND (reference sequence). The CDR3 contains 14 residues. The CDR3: CASWGGNYNQPQHF. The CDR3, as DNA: TGTGCCAGCTGGGGGGGGAATTACAATCAGCCCCAGCATTTT.

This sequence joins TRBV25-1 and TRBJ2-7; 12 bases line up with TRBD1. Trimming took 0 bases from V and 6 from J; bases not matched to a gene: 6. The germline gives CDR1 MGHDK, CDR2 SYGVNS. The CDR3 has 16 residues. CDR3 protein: CASSEYPGQGASEQYF. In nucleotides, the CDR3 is TGTGCCAGCAGTGAATATCCGGGACAGGGGGCATCCGAGCAGTACTTC.

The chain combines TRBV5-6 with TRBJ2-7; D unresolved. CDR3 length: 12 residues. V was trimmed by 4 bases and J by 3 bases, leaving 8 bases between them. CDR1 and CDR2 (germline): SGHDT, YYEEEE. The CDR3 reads CASSTQSYEQYF. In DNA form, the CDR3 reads TGTGCCAGCAGCACCCAGAGCTACGAGCAGTACTTC. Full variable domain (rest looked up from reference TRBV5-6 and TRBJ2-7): DAGVTQSPTHLIKTRGQQVTLRCSPKSGHDTVSWYQQALGQGPQFIFQYYEEEERQRGNFPDRFSGHQFPNYSSELNVNALLLGDSALYLCASSTQSYEQYFGPGTRLTVT.

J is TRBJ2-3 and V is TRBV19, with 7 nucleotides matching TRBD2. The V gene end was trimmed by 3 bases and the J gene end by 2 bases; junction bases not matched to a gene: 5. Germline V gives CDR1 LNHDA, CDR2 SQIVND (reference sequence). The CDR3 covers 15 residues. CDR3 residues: CASSIFGRPTDTQYF. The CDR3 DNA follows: TGTGCCAGTAGTATTTTCGGGAGGCCCACAGATACGCAGTATTTT.

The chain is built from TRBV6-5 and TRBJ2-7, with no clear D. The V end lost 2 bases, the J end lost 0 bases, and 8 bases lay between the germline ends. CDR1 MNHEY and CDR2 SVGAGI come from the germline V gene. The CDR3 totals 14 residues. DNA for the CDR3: TGTGCCAGCAGTTACGGCCCTAGCTCCTACGAGCAGTACTTC. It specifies CASSYGPSSYEQYF.

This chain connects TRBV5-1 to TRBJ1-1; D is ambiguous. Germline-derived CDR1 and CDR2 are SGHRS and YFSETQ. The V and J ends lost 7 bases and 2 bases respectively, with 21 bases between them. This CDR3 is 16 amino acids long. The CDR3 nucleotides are TGCGCCAGCCAATCCGCCCCAGAGTGGGGTAACACTGAAGCTTTCTTT. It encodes CASQSAPEWGNTEAFF.

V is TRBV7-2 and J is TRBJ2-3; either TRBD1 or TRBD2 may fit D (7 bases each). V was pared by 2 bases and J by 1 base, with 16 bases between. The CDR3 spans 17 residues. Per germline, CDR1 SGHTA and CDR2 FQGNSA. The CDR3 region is CASSLLGGGRGTDTQYF. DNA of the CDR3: TGTGCCAGCAGCTTACTAGGGGGCGGGAGAGGCACAGATACGCAGTATTTT.

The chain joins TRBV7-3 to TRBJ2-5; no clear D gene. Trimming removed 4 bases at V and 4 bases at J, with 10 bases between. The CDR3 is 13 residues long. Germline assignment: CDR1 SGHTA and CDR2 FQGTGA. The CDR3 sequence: CASSSSWGETQYF. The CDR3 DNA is TGTGCCAGCAGCTCATCTTGGGGAGAGACCCAGTACTTC. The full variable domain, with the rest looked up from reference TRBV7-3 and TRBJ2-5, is GAGVSQTPSNKVTEKGKYVELRCDPISGHTALYWYRQSLGQGPEFLIYFQGTGAADDSGLPNDRFFAVRPEGSVSTLKIQRTERGDSAVYLCASSSSWGETQYFGPGTRLLVL.

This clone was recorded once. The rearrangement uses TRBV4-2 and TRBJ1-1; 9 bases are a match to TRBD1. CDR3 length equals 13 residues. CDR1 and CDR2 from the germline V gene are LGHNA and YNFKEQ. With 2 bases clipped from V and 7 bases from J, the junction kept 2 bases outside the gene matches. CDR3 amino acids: CASSQRQGVEAFF. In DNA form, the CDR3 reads TGTGCCAGCAGCCAAAGACAGGGGGTTGAAGCTTTCTTT.

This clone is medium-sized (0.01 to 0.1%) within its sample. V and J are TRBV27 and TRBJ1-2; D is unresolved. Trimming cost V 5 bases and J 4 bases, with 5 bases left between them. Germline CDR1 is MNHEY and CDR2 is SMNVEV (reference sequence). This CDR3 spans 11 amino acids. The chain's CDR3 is CASSHGYGYTF. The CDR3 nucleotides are TGTGCCAGCAGTCATGGCTATGGCTACACCTTC.

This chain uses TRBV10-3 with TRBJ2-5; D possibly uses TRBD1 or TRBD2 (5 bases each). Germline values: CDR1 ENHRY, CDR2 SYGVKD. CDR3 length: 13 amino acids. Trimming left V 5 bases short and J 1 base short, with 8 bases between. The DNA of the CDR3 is TGTGCCATCAGTCCAGGGACCCAAGAGACCCAGTACTTC. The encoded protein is CAISPGTQETQYF.